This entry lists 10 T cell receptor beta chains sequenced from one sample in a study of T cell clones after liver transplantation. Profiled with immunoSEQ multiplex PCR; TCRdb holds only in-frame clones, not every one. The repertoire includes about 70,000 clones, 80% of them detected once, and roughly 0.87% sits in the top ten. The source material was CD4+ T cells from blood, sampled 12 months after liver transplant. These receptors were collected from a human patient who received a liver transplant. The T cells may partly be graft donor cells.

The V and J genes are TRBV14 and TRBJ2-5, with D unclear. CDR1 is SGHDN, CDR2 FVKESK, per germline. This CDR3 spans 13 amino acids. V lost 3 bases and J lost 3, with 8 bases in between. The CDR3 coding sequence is TGTGCCAGCAGCCAGGGGATGAAAGAGACCCAGTACTTC. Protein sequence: CASSQGMKETQYF.

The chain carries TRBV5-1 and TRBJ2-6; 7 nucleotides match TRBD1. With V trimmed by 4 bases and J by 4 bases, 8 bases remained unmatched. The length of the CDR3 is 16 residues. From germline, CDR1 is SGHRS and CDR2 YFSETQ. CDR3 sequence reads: CASSGQGQAGANVLTF. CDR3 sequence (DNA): TGCGCCAGCAGCGGTCAAGGACAGGCCGGGGCCAACGTCCTGACTTTC.

The CDR3 loop reads CASSLRGGSEKLFF. CDR3 DNA: TGTGCCAGCAGTTTAAGGGGTGGTAGTGAAAAACTGTTTTTT. This sequence joins TRBV27 and TRBJ1-4, with D possibly matching TRBD1 (5 bases). V lost 2 bases, J lost 7 bases, and 11 bases lay in between. There are 14 residues in the CDR3. Germline V gives CDR1 MNHEY, CDR2 SMNVEV (reference sequence).

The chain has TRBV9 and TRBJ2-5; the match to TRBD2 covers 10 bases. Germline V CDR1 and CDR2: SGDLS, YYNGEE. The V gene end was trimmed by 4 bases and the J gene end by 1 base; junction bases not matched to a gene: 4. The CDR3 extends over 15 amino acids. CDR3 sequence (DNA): TGTGCCAGCAGCCCCCGGACTAGCGGCCAAGAGACCCAGTACTTC. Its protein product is CASSPRTSGQETQYF. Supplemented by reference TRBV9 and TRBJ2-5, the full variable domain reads DSGVTQTPKHLITATGQRVTLRCSPRSGDLSVYWYQQSLDQGLQFLIQYYNGEERAKGNILERFSAQQFPDLHSELNLSSLELGDSALYFCASSPRTSGQETQYFGPGTRLLVL.

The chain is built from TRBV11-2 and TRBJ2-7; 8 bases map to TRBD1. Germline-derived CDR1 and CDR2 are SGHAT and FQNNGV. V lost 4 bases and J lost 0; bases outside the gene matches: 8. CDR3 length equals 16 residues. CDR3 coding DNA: TGTGCCAGCAGCTCCCAGGGACAGGCACACTCCTACGAGCAGTACTTC. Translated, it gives CASSSQGQAHSYEQYF.

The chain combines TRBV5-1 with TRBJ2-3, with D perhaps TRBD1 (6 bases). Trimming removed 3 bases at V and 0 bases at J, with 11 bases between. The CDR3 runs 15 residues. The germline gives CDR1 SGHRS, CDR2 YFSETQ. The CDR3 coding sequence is TGCGCCAGCAGCTCCGGGACACCAAGCACAGATACGCAGTATTTT. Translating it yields CASSSGTPSTDTQYF.

The CDR3 loop reads CASSPGQVQSVRGYTF. The CDR3 nucleotides read TGTGCCAGCAGCCCCGGACAGGTACAATCTGTCCGCGGCTACACCTTC. The chain couples TRBV5-6 to TRBJ1-2; the match to TRBD1 covers 7 bases. The V segment lost 4 bases and the J segment 8 bases; nucleotides outside the gene matches: 17. Germline CDR1 and CDR2: SGHDT and YYEEEE. This CDR3 is 16 amino acids long.

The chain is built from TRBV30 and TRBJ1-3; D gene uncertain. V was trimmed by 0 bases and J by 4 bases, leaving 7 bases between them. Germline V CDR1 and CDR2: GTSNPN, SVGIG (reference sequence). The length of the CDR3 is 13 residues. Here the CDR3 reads CAWSVKAGNTIYF. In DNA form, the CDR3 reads TGTGCCTGGAGTGTAAAGGCCGGAAACACCATATATTTT.

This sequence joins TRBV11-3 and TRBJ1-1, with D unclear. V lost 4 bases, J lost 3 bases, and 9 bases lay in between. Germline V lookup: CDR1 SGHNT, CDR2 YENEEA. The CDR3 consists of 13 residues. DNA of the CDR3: TGTGCCAGCAGCTGGTCGAGCGACACTGAAGCTTTCTTT. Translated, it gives CASSWSSDTEAFF.

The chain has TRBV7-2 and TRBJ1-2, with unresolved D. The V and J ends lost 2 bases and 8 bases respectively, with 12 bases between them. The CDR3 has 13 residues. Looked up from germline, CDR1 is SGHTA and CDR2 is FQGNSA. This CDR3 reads CASSLTVVEGYTF. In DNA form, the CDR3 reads TGTGCCAGCAGCTTAACAGTGGTAGAAGGCTACACCTTC.